A single TCR beta chain is shown here with its context. Clones were read by immunoSEQ multiplex PCR, and TCRdb kept only the in-frame ones, dropping some. The sample yields more than 2,000,000 clones, approximately 93% seen once. The entry originates in a study of shared clonotypes between healthy human individuals. Study-level information: Each donor's CD8 memory used one plate, CD8 naive two, each CD4 subset three.

The receptor was isolated from a man in his late teens or twenties in good health. Some clones in this sample may be carry-over from other donors' samples. Sequencing was carried out using naive CD4+ T cells from PBMCs. The sample's subset: CD45RA+ positively selected.

The CDR3 DNA is TGCGCCAGCAGCTCGACCCCAGGGGGTGAACAGCCCCAGCATTTT. It is translated as CASSSTPGGEQPQHF. The V call is TRBV5-1, the J call TRBJ1-5; 7 bases align to TRBD1. Germline V CDR1 and CDR2: SGHRS, YFSETQ. Trimming cost V 3 bases and J 7 bases; bases outside gene matches: 10. This CDR3 is 15 amino acids long.